Listed below are T cell receptor beta chains from one sample, sequenced in a study of response to subunit inactivated influenza vaccine. A single record per CDR3 protein comes from TCRdb applying MiXCR to the RT-PCR reads. The data hold about 500,000 distinct CDR3 sequences, with around 7.7% observed a single time. Here the sequenced sample was PBMCs from blood, taken less than 30 months after vaccination. These receptors were taken from a man between 50 and 69 years old who received an inactivated influenza vaccine. Each CDR3 is given with its conserved first and last residue. The D gene is left open where the match is weak. Part of the rows lack a size; the others show once, few, many or a class for expanded clones.

clone size,D gene,V gene,J gene,CDR3 protein,CDR3 DNA
.,.,TRBV10-3,TRBJ1-6,CAINAASYNSPLHF,TGTGCCATCAATGCGGCCAGCTATAATTCACCCCTCCACTTT
.,TRBD1,TRBV6-1,TRBJ2-7,CASRRRDRGYYEQYF,TGTGCCAGCAGACGCCGGGACAGGGGGTACTACGAGCAGTACTTC
.,.,TRBV20-1,TRBJ1-2,CSAIANNYGYTF,TGCAGTGCTATTGCAAACAACTATGGCTACACCTTC
.,.,TRBV20-1,TRBJ1-1,CSARDFRLIPEAFF,TGCAGTGCGAGAGATTTCCGGTTAATCCCCGAGGCTTTCTTT
many,.,TRBV7-3,TRBJ2-4,CASSLGSGNIQYF,TGTGCCAGCAGCCTGGGTTCGGGAAACATTCAGTACTTC
few,.,TRBV6-1,TRBJ2-6,CASSKEVGTGANVLTF,TGTGCCAGCAGTAAGGAGGTTGGGACTGGGGCCAACGTCCTGACTTTC
.,.,TRBV20-1,TRBJ2-1,CSARQNRENEQFF,TGCAGTGCTAGACAGAACAGGGAAAATGAGCAGTTCTTC
.,.,TRBV6-2/TRBV6-3,TRBJ2-1,CASNLPTAEQFF,TGTGCCAGCAACCTTCCTACTGCTGAGCAGTTCTTC
few,.,TRBV11-3,TRBJ2-5,CASSLAVGETQYF,TGTGCCAGCAGCTTAGCAGTTGGGGAGACCCAGTACTTC
many,TRBD2,TRBV12-3/TRBV12-4,TRBJ2-6,CASSLGGGSSGANVLTF,TGTGCCAGCAGTTTGGGGGGAGGGAGCTCTGGGGCCAACGTCCTGACTTTC
.,.,TRBV4-3,TRBJ2-5,CASSQVASPKETQYF,TGCGCCAGCAGCCAAGTGGCCTCCCCCAAAGAGACCCAGTACTTC
few,.,TRBV29-1,TRBJ2-5,CSVHAWETQYF,TGCAGCGTTCATGCTTGGGAGACCCAGTACTTC
.,.,TRBV5-6,TRBJ1-2,CASSLAPGETGYTF,TGTGCCAGCAGCTTGGCCCCGGGGGAGACTGGCTACACCTTC
many,.,TRBV4-1,TRBJ1-4,CASSLGVRGKGNEKLFF,TGCGCCAGCAGCCTTGGGGTTAGGGGCAAGGGTAATGAAAAACTGTTTTTT
.,TRBD2,TRBV12-3/TRBV12-4,TRBJ2-7,CASSLALSGRAYEQYF,TGTGCCAGCAGTTTAGCGCTTAGCGGGAGGGCCTACGAGCAGTACTTC
.,TRBD1,TRBV4-3,TRBJ1-1,CASSTRTGRSTEAFF,TGCGCCAGCAGCACCCGGACAGGGAGGAGTACTGAAGCTTTCTTT
.,.,TRBV2,TRBJ1-4,CASSVAGLDEKLFF,TGTGCCAGCAGTGTCGCAGGGTTGGACGAAAAACTGTTTTTT
.,.,TRBV7-6,TRBJ2-3,CASSPEADTQYF,TGTGCCAGCAGCCCAGAAGCAGATACGCAGTATTTT
few,.,TRBV29-1,TRBJ2-1,CSVDSGGEQFF,TGCAGCGTTGACTCCGGGGGTGAGCAGTTCTTC
few,TRBD2,TRBV11-2,TRBJ2-1,CASSPRLAETYNEQFF,TGTGCCAGCAGCCCAAGACTAGCGGAGACTTACAATGAGCAGTTCTTC
many,.,TRBV20-1,TRBJ2-5,CSPAASGEETQYF,TGCAGCCCTGCGGCGTCAGGGGAAGAGACCCAGTACTTC
.,.,TRBV7-3,TRBJ2-1,CASSLSGGGSYNEQFF,TGTGCCAGCAGCTTATCAGGTGGGGGCTCCTACAATGAGCAGTTCTTC
few,TRBD1,TRBV29-1,TRBJ1-2,CSVSQGAALYGYTF,TGCAGCGTATCGCAGGGGGCGGCCCTCTATGGCTACACCTTC
.,.,TRBV29-1,TRBJ2-3,CSVKISGRTDTQYF,TGCAGCGTTAAAATCTCGGGCCGCACAGATACGCAGTATTTT
few,.,TRBV9,TRBJ1-6,CASSVRENSPLHF,TGTGCCAGCAGCGTGCGGGAGAATTCACCCCTCCACTTT
.,TRBD2,TRBV28,TRBJ2-3,CASSPPGGRRDTQYF,TGTGCCAGCAGTCCCCCGGGGGGGCGCAGGGATACGCAGTATTTT
few,TRBD1,TRBV7-3,TRBJ2-2,CASSLTTGVGELFF,TGTGCCAGCAGCTTAACTACAGGGGTGGGGGAGCTGTTTTTT
.,.,TRBV20-1,TRBJ2-1,CSARRGVSSYNEQFF,TGCAGTGCTAGAAGAGGGGTTTCCTCCTACAATGAGCAGTTCTTC
few,.,TRBV5-1,TRBJ2-3,CASSLVASTDTQYF,TGCGCCAGCAGCTTGGTGGCAAGCACAGATACGCAGTATTTT
many,.,TRBV5-1,TRBJ2-7,CASSPGGKYEQYF,TGCGCCAGCAGTCCGGGGGGCAAATACGAGCAGTACTTC
many,TRBD1,TRBV28,TRBJ2-1,CASSLQGAYEQFF,TGTGCCAGCAGTTTGCAGGGGGCCTATGAGCAGTTCTTC
few,TRBD1,TRBV7-6,TRBJ1-5,CASSLARDRGRSNQPHHF,TGTGCCAGCAGCTTAGCCCGAGACAGGGGGCGAAGCAATCAGCCCCATCATTTT
many,TRBD1,TRBV7-9,TRBJ2-3,CASSNGQGGTDTQYF,TGTGCCAGCAGCAATGGACAGGGTGGCACAGATACGCAGTATTTT
few,.,TRBV14,TRBJ1-6,CASAGGRLYSPLHF,TGTGCCAGCGCGGGTGGTCGACTTTATTCACCCCTCCACTTT
.,.,TRBV4-2,TRBJ1-4,CASSQDRAQGMGEKLFF,TGTGCCAGCAGCCAAGATCGAGCTCAGGGGATGGGTGAAAAACTGTTTTTT
.,TRBD1,TRBV12-3/TRBV12-4,TRBJ2-3,CASGLGTGVYPDTQYF,TGTGCCAGCGGTCTTGGGACAGGGGTATACCCAGATACGCAGTATTTT
.,TRBD2,TRBV20-1,TRBJ2-3,CSAAATSGNTDTQYF,TGCAGTGCAGCTGCGACTAGCGGGAACACAGATACGCAGTATTTT
few,TRBD2,TRBV27,TRBJ2-2,CASSIRTSGGELFF,TGTGCCAGCAGTATACGGACTAGCGGCGGGGAGCTGTTTTTT
many,.,TRBV7-2,TRBJ1-6,CASSHYPGDSSSPLHF,TGTGCCAGCAGTCATTACCCAGGGGATTCTAGTTCACCCCTCCACTTT
few,.,TRBV3-1,TRBJ1-2,CASSQEQGNGYTF,TGTGCCAGCAGCCAAGAACAGGGAAATGGCTACACCTTC
.,TRBD1,TRBV6-2/TRBV6-3,TRBJ1-1,CASSDPGGRAEAFF,TGTGCCAGCAGTGACCCAGGGGGTCGCGCTGAAGCTTTCTTT
many,TRBD1,TRBV10-3,TRBJ2-7,CAARRDRGHEQYF,TGTGCCGCCAGGCGGGACAGGGGCCACGAGCAGTACTTC
few,.,TRBV29-1,TRBJ2-7,CSVEDLRGGGSPEQYF,TGCAGCGTTGAAGATTTAAGGGGGGGAGGGAGTCCGGAGCAGTACTTC
.,TRBD2,TRBV7-8,TRBJ2-1,CASSSGGASGFF,TGTGCCAGCAGCTCGGGAGGGGCCTCGGGGTTCTTC
many,.,TRBV9,TRBJ1-3,CASSVGSGSGNTIYF,TGTGCCAGCAGCGTAGGAAGTGGGTCTGGAAACACCATATATTTT
many,.,TRBV12-3/TRBV12-4,TRBJ1-1,CASKLWGNTEAFF,TGTGCCAGCAAATTATGGGGGAACACTGAAGCTTTCTTT
.,TRBD2,TRBV4-3,TRBJ2-1,CASSQDAGPAGVNNEQFF,TGCGCCAGCAGCCAAGATGCGGGACCAGCGGGGGTTAACAATGAGCAGTTCTTC
many,TRBD2,TRBV29-1,TRBJ2-2,CSARLAGGRTGELFF,TGCAGCGCACGACTAGCGGGAGGGCGTACCGGGGAGCTGTTTTTT
.,TRBD1,TRBV20-1,TRBJ2-3,CSAGPFVGQGVTDTQYF,TGCAGTGCTGGCCCTTTTGTGGGTCAGGGGGTCACAGATACGCAGTATTTT
.,.,TRBV4-2,TRBJ2-5,CASSQDGVKETQYF,TGTGCCAGCAGCCAAGACGGAGTAAAAGAGACCCAGTACTTC
.,.,TRBV11-2,TRBJ2-3,CASSLLLGTSTDTQYF,TGTGCCAGCAGCTTATTACTGGGTACTAGCACAGATACGCAGTATTTT
many,.,TRBV2,TRBJ1-1,CASSDKEMMNTEAFF,TGTGCCAGCAGTGATAAGGAGATGATGAACACTGAAGCTTTCTTT
.,TRBD1,TRBV11-2,TRBJ2-1,CASSWKTGGAKGYNEQFF,TGTGCCAGCAGCTGGAAAACAGGGGGCGCGAAGGGATACAATGAGCAGTTCTTC
.,TRBD2,TRBV7-2,TRBJ2-5,CASSLPSGAGRETQYF,TGTGCCAGCAGCTTACCTAGCGGGGCCGGAAGAGAGACCCAGTACTTC